One and the same sample provided the 2 T cell receptor beta chains below, sequenced in a study of blood T cells in healthy people across ages (dated by TCRdb to between 2015 and 2016). Libraries came from 5' RACE. The sequencer listed for this sample is Illumina HiSeq 2500. A second 7 to 11 cycle PCR used a sample-barcoded 5' primer and a J-beta primer mix. TCRdb reanalyzed the raw reads on its own, using fastp at Q25 for trimming and MiXCR for clone calling, and kept in-frame beta chains. CDR3 protein sequences are deduplicated, and each keeps its most common genes and DNA. This sample gives 800,000 or so distinct CDR3 sequences in total; around 25% of them show up just once. Approximately 3.7% of the sample rests with the top ten. This sample was shared with a second study, whose subject was T cells of mothers and their children.

Sequencing was performed on blood. Receptor source: a boy between 5 and 17 years old in good health.

A word on this clonotype: Given the absence of the conserved phenylalanine or tryptophan at the CDR3 end, a read error is likely. The V call is TRBV4-1, the J call TRBJ2-1; D gene uncertain. Germline CDR1 is MGHRA and CDR2 is YSYEKL. The CDR3 has 16 residues. Trimming removed 0 bases from V and 3 bases from J, with 12 bases in between. CDR3 residues: CASSQDMASSYNEQFL. The CDR3 nucleotides are TGCGCCAGCAGCCAAGATATGGCAAGCAGCTACAATGAGCAGTTCCTC.

The rearrangement joins TRBV12-3 or TRBV12-4 to TRBJ2-2, with a possible D match to TRBD2 (5 bases). Between the trimmed V and J ends, which lost 6 bases and 6 bases, there was a span of 14 bases. The CDR3 sequence is 14 residues long. The CDR3 spells CASSGLAPPGELFF. CDR3 nucleotides: TGTGCCAGCAGCGGACTGGCCCCCCCCGGGGAGCTGTTTTTT.